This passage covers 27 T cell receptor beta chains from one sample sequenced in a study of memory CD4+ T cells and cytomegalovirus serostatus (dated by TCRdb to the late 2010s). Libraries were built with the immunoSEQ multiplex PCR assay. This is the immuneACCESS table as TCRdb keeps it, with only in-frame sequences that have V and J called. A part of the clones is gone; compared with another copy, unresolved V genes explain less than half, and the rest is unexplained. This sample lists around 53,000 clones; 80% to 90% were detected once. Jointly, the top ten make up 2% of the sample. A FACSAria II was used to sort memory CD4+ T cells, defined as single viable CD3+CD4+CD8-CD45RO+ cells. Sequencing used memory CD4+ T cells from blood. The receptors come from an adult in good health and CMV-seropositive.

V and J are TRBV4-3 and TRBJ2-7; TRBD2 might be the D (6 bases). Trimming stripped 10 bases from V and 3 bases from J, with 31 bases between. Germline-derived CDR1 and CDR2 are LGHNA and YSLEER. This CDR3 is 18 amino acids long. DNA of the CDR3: TGCGCCACCACCTTCTACCTTCCCCAGGGCCGCGGGGACTACGAGCAGTACTTC. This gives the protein CATTFYLPQGRGDYEQYF.

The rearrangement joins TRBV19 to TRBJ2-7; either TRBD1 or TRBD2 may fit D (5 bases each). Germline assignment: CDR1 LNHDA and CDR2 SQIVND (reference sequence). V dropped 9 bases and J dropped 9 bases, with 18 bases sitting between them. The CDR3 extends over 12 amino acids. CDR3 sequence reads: CARRGREMVQYF. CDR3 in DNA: TGTGCCAGGAGGGGCAGGGAGATGGTGCAGTACTTC.

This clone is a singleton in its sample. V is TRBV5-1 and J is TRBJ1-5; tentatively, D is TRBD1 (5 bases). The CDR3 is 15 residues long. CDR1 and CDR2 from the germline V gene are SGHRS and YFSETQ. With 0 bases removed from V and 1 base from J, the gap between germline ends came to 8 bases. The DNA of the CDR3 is TGCGCCAGCAGCTTGGGGGGGTACAGCAATCAGCCCCAGCATTTT. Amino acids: CASSLGGYSNQPQHF.

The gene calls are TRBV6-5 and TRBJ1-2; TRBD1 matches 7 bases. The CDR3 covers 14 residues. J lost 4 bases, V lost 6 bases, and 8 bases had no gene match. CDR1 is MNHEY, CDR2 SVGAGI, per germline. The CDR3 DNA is TGTGCCAGCAGGAAGACAGGGAGGGCCTATGGCTACACCTTC. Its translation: CASRKTGRAYGYTF.

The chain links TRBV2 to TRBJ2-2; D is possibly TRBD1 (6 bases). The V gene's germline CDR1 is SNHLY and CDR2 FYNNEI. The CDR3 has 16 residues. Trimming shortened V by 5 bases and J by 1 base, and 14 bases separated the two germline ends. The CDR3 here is CASSKTGLGNTGELFF. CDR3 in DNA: TGTGCCAGCAGTAAAACAGGGTTGGGGAACACCGGGGAGCTGTTTTTT.

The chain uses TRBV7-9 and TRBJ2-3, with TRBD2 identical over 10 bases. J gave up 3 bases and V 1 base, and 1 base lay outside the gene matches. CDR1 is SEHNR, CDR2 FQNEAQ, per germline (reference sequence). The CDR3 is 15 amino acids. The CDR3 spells CASSLGAGGTDTQYF. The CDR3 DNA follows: TGTGCCAGCAGCTTAGGAGCGGGGGGGACAGATACGCAGTATTTT.

CDR3 coding DNA: TGCGCCAGCAGCTCCTCCGGAGGCAATCAGCCCCAGCATTTT. It specifies CASSSSGGNQPQHF. The rearrangement uses TRBV5-1 and TRBJ1-5; D gene uncertain. This CDR3 spans 14 amino acids. With 3 bases removed from V and 2 bases from J, the gap between germline ends came to 9 bases. CDR1 is SGHRS and CDR2 is YFSETQ in the germline V gene.

The CDR3 loop reads CATTGGTSSYNEQFF. The CDR3 DNA follows: TGTGCCACCACGGGCGGAACTAGCTCCTACAATGAGCAGTTCTTC. This chain connects TRBV25-1 to TRBJ2-1; a possible D gene is TRBD2 (5 bases). The CDR3 sequence is 15 residues long. Germline assignment: CDR1 MGHDK and CDR2 SYGVNS. The V and J ends lost 10 bases and 0 bases respectively, with 16 bases between them.

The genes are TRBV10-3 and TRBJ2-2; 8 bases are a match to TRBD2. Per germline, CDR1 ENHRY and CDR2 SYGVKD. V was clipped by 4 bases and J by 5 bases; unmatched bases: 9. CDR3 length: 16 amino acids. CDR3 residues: CAISGPGTRGTGELFF. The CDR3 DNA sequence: TGTGCCATCAGTGGACCCGGGACTAGGGGGACCGGGGAGCTGTTTTTT.

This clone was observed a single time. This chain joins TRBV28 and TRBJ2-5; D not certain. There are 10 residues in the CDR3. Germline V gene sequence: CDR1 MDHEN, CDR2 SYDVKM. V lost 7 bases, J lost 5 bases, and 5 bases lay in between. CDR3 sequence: CASNGETQYF. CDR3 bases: TGTGCCAGCAATGGTGAGACCCAGTACTTC.

The CDR3 loop is CASSADRGGREAFF. The CDR3 nucleotides read TGTGCCAGCAGCGCGGACAGGGGAGGTCGTGAAGCTTTCTTT. The V and J genes are TRBV7-2 and TRBJ1-1; 9 bases match TRBD1. Trimming took 5 bases from V and 7 from J; bases not matched to a gene: 8. Germline V gene sequence: CDR1 SGHTA, CDR2 FQGNSA. The CDR3 consists of 14 residues.

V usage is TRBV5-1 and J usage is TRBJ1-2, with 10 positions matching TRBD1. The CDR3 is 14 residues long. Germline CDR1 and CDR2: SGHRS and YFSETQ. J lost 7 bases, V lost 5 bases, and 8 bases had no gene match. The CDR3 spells CASRSPGQGIGYTF. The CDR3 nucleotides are TGCGCCAGCAGATCCCCGGGACAGGGGATTGGCTACACCTTC.

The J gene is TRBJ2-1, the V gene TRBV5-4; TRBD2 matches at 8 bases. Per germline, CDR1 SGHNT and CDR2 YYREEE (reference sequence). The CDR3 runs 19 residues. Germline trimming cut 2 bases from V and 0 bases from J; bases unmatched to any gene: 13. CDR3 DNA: TGTGCCAGCAGCTTCCCGGGGTCGACGGGGGGGAGCTCCTACAATGAGCAGTTCTTC. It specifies CASSFPGSTGGSSYNEQFF.

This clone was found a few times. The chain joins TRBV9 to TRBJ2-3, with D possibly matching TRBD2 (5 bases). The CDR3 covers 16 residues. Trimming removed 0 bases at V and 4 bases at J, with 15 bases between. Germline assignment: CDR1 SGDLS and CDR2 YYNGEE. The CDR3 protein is CASSVGPGSRADTQYF. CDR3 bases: TGTGCCAGCAGCGTAGGGCCGGGGAGTCGGGCAGATACGCAGTATTTT.

In DNA, the CDR3 is TGTGCCAGCAGTGAATGGGACAGGGGAGGAACTGAAGCTTTCTTT. Amino acid sequence: CASSEWDRGGTEAFF. The rearrangement joins TRBV6-1 to TRBJ1-1; 10 nucleotides agree with TRBD1. The CDR3 consists of 15 residues. Germline CDR1 MNHNS, CDR2 SASEGT. Trimming cost V 2 bases and J 5 bases; bases outside gene matches: 5.

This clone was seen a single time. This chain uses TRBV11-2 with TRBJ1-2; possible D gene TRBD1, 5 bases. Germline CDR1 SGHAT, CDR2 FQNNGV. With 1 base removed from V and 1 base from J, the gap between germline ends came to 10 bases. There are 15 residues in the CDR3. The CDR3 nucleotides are TGTGCCAGCAGCTTAGGGTGGCAGGGTAACTATGGCTACACCTTC. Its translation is CASSLGWQGNYGYTF.

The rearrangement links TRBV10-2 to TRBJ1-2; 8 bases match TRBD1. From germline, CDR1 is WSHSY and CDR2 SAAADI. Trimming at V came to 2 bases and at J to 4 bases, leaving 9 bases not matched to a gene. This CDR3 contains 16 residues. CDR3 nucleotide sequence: TGCGCCAGCAGTGAGGGGCAGGGGGCGCAAGGCTATGGCTACACCTTC. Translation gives CASSEGQGAQGYGYTF.

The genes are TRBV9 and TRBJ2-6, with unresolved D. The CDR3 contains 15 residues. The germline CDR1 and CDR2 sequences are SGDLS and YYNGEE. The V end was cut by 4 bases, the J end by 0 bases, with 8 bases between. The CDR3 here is CASSTRPSGANVLTF. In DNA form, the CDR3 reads TGTGCCAGCAGCACCCGCCCCTCTGGGGCCAACGTCCTGACTTTC.

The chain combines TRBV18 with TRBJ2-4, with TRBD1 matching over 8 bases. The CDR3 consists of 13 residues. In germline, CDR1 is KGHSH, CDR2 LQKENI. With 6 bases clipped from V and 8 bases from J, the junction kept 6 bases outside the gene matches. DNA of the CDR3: TGTGCCAGCTCGGGACAGGTCAGGGACATTCAGTACTTC. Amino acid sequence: CASSGQVRDIQYF.

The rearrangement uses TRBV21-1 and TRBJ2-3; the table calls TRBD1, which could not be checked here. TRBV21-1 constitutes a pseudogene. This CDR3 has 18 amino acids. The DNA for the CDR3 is TGTGCCAGCAGCAAACAGGGTTTAGACAGGGTCCCTGCAGATACGCAGTATTTT. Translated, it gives CASSKQGLDRVPADTQYF.

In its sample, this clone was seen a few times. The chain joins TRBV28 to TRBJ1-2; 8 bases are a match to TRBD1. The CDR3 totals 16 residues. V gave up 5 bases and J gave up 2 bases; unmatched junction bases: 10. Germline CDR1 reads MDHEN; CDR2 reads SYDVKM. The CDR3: CASSTHRGKRNYGYTF. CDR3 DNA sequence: TGTGCCAGCAGTACCCACAGGGGGAAGAGAAACTATGGCTACACCTTC.

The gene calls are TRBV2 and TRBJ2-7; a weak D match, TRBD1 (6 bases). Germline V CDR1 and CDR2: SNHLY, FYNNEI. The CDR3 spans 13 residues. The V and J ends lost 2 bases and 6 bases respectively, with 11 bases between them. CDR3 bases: TGTGCCAGCAGTGAACCAAACAGGGTCGAGCAGTACTTC. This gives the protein CASSEPNRVEQYF.

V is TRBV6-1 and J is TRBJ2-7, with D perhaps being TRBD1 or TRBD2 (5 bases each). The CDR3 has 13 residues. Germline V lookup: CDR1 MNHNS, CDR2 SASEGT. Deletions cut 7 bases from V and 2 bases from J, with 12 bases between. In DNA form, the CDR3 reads TGTGCCAGCATGAGGGACGGGACCTACGAGCAGTACTTC. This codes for CASMRDGTYEQYF.

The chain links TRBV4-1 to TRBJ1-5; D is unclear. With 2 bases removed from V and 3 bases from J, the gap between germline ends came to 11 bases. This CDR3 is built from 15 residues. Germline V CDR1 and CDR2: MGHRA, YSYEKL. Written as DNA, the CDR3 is TGCGCCAGCAGCCAATTGCCCCTGGACAATCAGCCCCAGCATTTT. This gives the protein CASSQLPLDNQPQHF.

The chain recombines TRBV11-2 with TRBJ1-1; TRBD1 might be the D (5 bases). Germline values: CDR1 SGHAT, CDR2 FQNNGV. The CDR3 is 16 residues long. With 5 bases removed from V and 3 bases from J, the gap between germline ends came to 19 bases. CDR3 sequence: CASSRGTWGVYTEAFF. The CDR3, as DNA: TGTGCCAGCAGCCGGGGAACCTGGGGGGTCTACACTGAAGCTTTCTTT.

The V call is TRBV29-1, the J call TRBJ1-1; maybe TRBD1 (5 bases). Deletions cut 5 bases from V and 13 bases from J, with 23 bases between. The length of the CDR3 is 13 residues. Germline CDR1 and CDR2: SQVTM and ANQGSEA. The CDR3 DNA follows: TGCAGCGTTTCCGGGGTCGGGGGTGTTGGTCTTTTCTTT. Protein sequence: CSVSGVGGVGLFF.

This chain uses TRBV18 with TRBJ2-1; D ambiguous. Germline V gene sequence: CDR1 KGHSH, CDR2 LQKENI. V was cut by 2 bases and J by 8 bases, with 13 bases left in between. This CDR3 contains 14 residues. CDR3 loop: CASSPSTLNDEQFF. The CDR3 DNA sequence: TGTGCCAGCTCACCATCGACCCTCAACGATGAGCAGTTCTTC.